This TCR beta chain comes out of a study of cytomegalovirus exposure and HLA in healthy donors. On the study more broadly: A later analysis reported the same platform for the roughly 120 validation repertoires and the approximately 720 first-cohort repertoires.

Study-level results: Reportedly, cytomegalovirus status was diagnosed with high sensitivity and specificity.

Turning to this clone: Its antigen is not known.

The germline V and J ends were trimmed by 2 bases and 2 bases, with 13 bases remaining between them. Germline V gene sequence: CDR1 SNHLY, CDR2 FYNNEI. The CDR3 contains 16 residues. The protocol was immunoSEQ multiplex PCR, while the TCRdb copy is restricted to in-frame clones and leaves out a portion. The sample has approximately 160,000 clones; roughly nine tenths are singletons. The sample consisted of PBMCs. The chain is built from TRBV2 and TRBJ1-3; D is ambiguous. The origin of this receptor is a woman aged 30 to 39 in good health and CMV-seronegative. In nucleotides, the CDR3 is TGTGCCAGCAGTGAATATGCGCAGGCGGCTGGAAACACCATATATTTT. It specifies CASSEYAQAAGNTIYF.